These 18 T cell receptor beta chains were sequenced from one sample in a study of naive and memory T cell subsets. An equimolar mix of two oligonucleotides served as the beta constant-region primer for TRBC1 and TRBC2. From the UMI-ligation and nested PCR reads, TCRdb called clonotypes with MiXCR, one entry per CDR3 protein. The data contain about 90,000 distinct CDR3 sequences, around 7% of them singletons. The material sequenced was central memory CD4+ T cells from blood. These receptors originate from a human donor in good health.

This clonotype was seen more than once but under ten times. The chain combines TRBV12-3 or TRBV12-4 with TRBJ2-4, with 9 bases identical to TRBD2. The CDR3 is made up of 17 amino acids. Trimming at V came to 5 bases and at J to 0 bases, leaving 8 bases not matched to a gene. The CDR3 loop is CASSPTSGQLAKNIQYF. The CDR3 DNA is TGTGCCAGCAGTCCCACTAGCGGGCAACTAGCCAAAAACATTCAGTACTTC.

V usage is TRBV7-8 and J usage is TRBJ2-6; 7 positions agree with TRBD2. The J segment lost 4 bases and the V segment lost 5 bases, leaving 17 bases of the junction unmatched. In germline, CDR1 is SGHVS, CDR2 FQNEAQ. CDR3 length: 19 residues. DNA for the CDR3: TGTGCCAGCAGCCGGAATATCGGGGGGACCGTGGAGGGGGCCAACGTCCTGACTTTC. Translation gives CASSRNIGGTVEGANVLTF.

This clonotype has ten or more counts. The chain carries TRBV12-3 or TRBV12-4 and TRBJ1-5, with 8 bases matching TRBD1. J gave up 3 bases and V 5 bases, and 6 bases lay outside the gene matches. This CDR3 region has 15 residues. The CDR3 sequence: CASSTQGAFNQPQHF. The CDR3, as DNA: TGTGCCAGCAGTACCCAGGGGGCCTTCAATCAGCCCCAGCATTTT.

This clonotype was found a few times. This chain connects TRBV29-1 to TRBJ1-5; perhaps TRBD1 as D (5 bases). CDR3 size: 13 residues. Germline V gives CDR1 SQVTM, CDR2 ANQGSEA. With 5 bases removed from V and 2 bases from J, the gap between germline ends came to 10 bases. The CDR3 loop reads CSVLAGGNQPQHF. The CDR3 DNA sequence: TGCAGCGTTCTAGCGGGGGGCAATCAGCCCCAGCATTTT.

The table lists this clonotype with many counts. The gene calls are TRBV20-1 and TRBJ1-5; TRBD1 aligns across 10 bases. J lost 6 bases, V lost 6 bases, and 8 bases had no gene match. The length of the CDR3 is 14 residues. Germline values: CDR1 DFQATT, CDR2 SNEGSKA (reference sequence). The CDR3 loop is CSARMGQGRQPQHF. DNA of the CDR3: TGCAGTGCCAGAATGGGACAGGGGCGTCAGCCCCAGCATTTT.

This rearrangement joins TRBV5-1 to TRBJ2-7; 14 bases are shared with TRBD2. The CDR3 length is 17 residues. CDR1 SGHRS and CDR2 YFSETQ come from the germline V gene. V lost 1 base, J lost 1 base, and 4 bases stayed unmatched. The CDR3 region is CASSLTRLAGGSYEQYF. CDR3 DNA: TGCGCCAGCAGCTTGACCCGACTAGCGGGGGGGTCCTACGAGCAGTACTTC. The whole variable domain, remainder taken from reference TRBV5-1 and TRBJ2-7, is KAGVTQTPRYLIKTRGQQVTLSCSPISGHRSVSWYQQTPGQGLQFLFEYFSETQRNKGNFPGRFSGRQFSNSRSEMNVSTLELGDSALYLCASSLTRLAGGSYEQYFGPGTRLTVT.

Many counts were recorded for this clonotype. The chain uses TRBV9 and TRBJ2-2; D possibly corresponds to TRBD1 (6 bases). The ends were cut back, 0 bases at V and 3 bases at J, with 6 bases in the middle. The CDR3 extends over 14 amino acids. Germline assignment: CDR1 SGDLS and CDR2 YYNGEE. In DNA form, the CDR3 reads TGTGCCAGCAGCGTAGACAGGGACACCGGGGAGCTGTTTTTT. It specifies CASSVDRDTGELFF.

This clonotype was picked up many times. V and J are TRBV21-1 and TRBJ1-4; the listed D gene, TRBD1, was not tested against the DNA. TRBV21-1 is a documented pseudogene. The CDR3 length is 15 residues. The CDR3 here is CASIYGSPTGEKLFF. The CDR3 nucleotides are TGTGCCAGCATCTATGGATCCCCTACAGGCGAAAAACTGTTTTTT.

This chain uses TRBV2 with TRBJ2-7, with 9 bases that match TRBD1. Germline V gives CDR1 SNHLY, CDR2 FYNNEI. This CDR3 region has 13 residues. With V trimmed by 8 bases and J by 6 bases, 8 bases remained unmatched. The CDR3 DNA follows: TGTGCCAGCGCCGGGGACAGGGTGTCCGAGCAGTACTTC. Amino acid sequence: CASAGDRVSEQYF.

In its sample, this clonotype was seen many times. The chain employs TRBV11-3 and TRBJ2-1, with TRBD2 matching 7 bases. This CDR3 has 13 residues. Germline trimming cut 5 bases from V and 8 bases from J; bases unmatched to any gene: 6. Germline V gene sequence: CDR1 SGHNT, CDR2 YENEEA. In DNA, the CDR3 is TGTGCCAGCAGCAGGACTAGGGTGGATGAGCAGTTCTTC. Amino acids: CASSRTRVDEQFF.

In this sample, this clonotype turned up a few times. The V and J genes are TRBV6-2 or TRBV6-3 and TRBJ2-3; D is undetermined. Per the germline V gene, CDR1 is MNHEY and CDR2 is SVGEGT. Trimming shortened V by 0 bases and J by 6 bases, and 10 bases separated the two germline ends. The length of the CDR3 is 14 residues. The CDR3 here is CASSYSAPRDTQYF. CDR3 DNA: TGTGCCAGCAGTTACTCGGCGCCGAGGGATACGCAGTATTTT.

This clonotype has at least ten counts. The rearrangement uses TRBV12-3 or TRBV12-4 and TRBJ1-4; 9 nucleotides align to TRBD1. V was pared by 9 bases and J by 5 bases, with 4 bases of the junction left unmatched. The CDR3 contains 13 residues. Here the CDR3 reads CASGTGRNEKLFF. The CDR3, as DNA: TGTGCCAGTGGGACAGGGCGAAATGAAAAACTGTTTTTT.

There are a few counts of this clonotype. The chain links TRBV19 to TRBJ2-7; 10 bases match TRBD1. V lost 2 bases and J lost 3; bases outside the gene matches: 4. CDR1 is LNHDA and CDR2 is SQIVND in the germline V gene (reference sequence). This CDR3 has 15 amino acids. The CDR3 DNA is TGTGCCAGTAGTATAATCGGGGACAGGGGCTACGAGCAGTACTTC. Translating it yields CASSIIGDRGYEQYF.

The sample holds many counts of this clonotype. J is TRBJ2-5 and V is TRBV6-2 or TRBV6-3, with TRBD2 identical over 14 bases. The germline CDR1 and CDR2 sequences are MNHEY and SVGEGT. V lost 6 bases, J lost 10 bases, and 10 bases stayed unmatched. The CDR3 consists of 15 residues. The CDR3 loop is CASRPRTSGRLFQYF. CDR3 DNA: TGTGCCAGCAGACCTAGGACTAGCGGGAGGTTGTTCCAGTACTTC.

At least ten counts were recorded for this clonotype. This chain links TRBV7-2 with TRBJ2-7, with D perhaps given as TRBD1 or TRBD2 (5 bases each). This CDR3 comprises 15 residues. Germline V CDR1 and CDR2: SGHTA, FQGNSA. V was clipped by 7 bases and J by 0 bases, with 16 bases between them. The CDR3 here is CASNPGTSYSYEQYF. DNA for the CDR3: TGTGCCAGCAACCCCGGGACCTCATACTCCTACGAGCAGTACTTC.

This clonotype was recorded many times. The chain carries TRBV7-8 and TRBJ1-4; the match to TRBD1 covers 7 bases. Germline V gene sequence: CDR1 SGHVS, CDR2 FQNEAQ. The V gene end was trimmed by 5 bases and the J gene end by 2 bases; junction bases not matched to a gene: 5. This CDR3 spans 15 amino acids. CDR3 protein: CASSRGTATNEKLFF. In nucleotides, the CDR3 is TGTGCCAGCAGCCGCGGGACAGCGACTAATGAAAAACTGTTTTTT.

The sample holds many counts of this clonotype. V and J are TRBV7-2 and TRBJ2-3, with 8 nucleotides matching TRBD2. Germline CDR1 reads SGHTA; CDR2 reads FQGNSA. This CDR3 region has 15 residues. With V trimmed by 6 bases and J by 3 bases, 8 bases remained unmatched. The chain's CDR3 is CASRPGGLRTDTQYF. For the CDR3, the DNA is TGTGCCAGCAGGCCGGGGGGGCTGAGAACAGATACGCAGTATTTT.

The chain recombines TRBV20-1 with TRBJ2-1; 11 bases agree with TRBD2. The J segment lost 2 bases and the V segment lost 5 bases, leaving 11 bases of the junction unmatched. CDR1 and CDR2 from the germline V gene are DFQATT and SNEGSKA (reference sequence). The CDR3 extends over 17 amino acids. CDR3 bases: TGCAGTGCTCCCCCTCTTCTTAGCGGGGGGGCCTACAATGAGCAGTTCTTC. Amino acid sequence: CSAPPLLSGGAYNEQFF.